These T cell receptor beta chains were read from a single sample in a study of a mutant IDH1 vaccine in newly diagnosed glioma. Repertoires were generated with immunoSEQ multiplex PCR, while TCRdb's copy carries only in-frame clones and drops some. This sample has some 48,000 clones; about three quarters occur once, and the top ten carry 10% to 15%. No antigen has been identified for these receptors. Material: PBMCs, obtained from a glioma patient whose treatment included an IDH1 peptide vaccine. The receptors derive from a man in his forties with glioma. CDR3s include the opening cysteine and the closing phenylalanine or tryptophan. The D gene is left open where the match is weak. Size values are once, few and many counts, or a class for expanded clones, and some rows have none.

d_call	v_call	j_call	clone_size	cdr3_nt	cdr3_aa
.	TRBV29-1	TRBJ1-2	few	TGCAGCGTTGAAGCAGGAGATAGCTATGGCTACACCTTC	CSVEAGDSYGYTF
.	TRBV6-6	TRBJ1-2	.	TGTGCCAGCAGTTACATCAGCGGGGTCTATGGCTACACCTTC	CASSYISGVYGYTF
.	TRBV18	TRBJ1-2	.	TGTGCCAGCTCGACGAAACCAGGGAACAGGGTCTCTAACTATGGCTACACCTTC	CASSTKPGNRVSNYGYTF
TRBD1	TRBV27	TRBJ2-7	.	TGTGCCAGCAGTTTACGAGACAGGGGGACATACGAGCAGTACTTC	CASSLRDRGTYEQYF
.	TRBV20-1	TRBJ2-1	.	TGCAGTGCTAGTGTCAGCGATGAGCAGTTCTTC	CSASVSDEQFF
.	TRBV6-1	TRBJ1-2	.	TGTGCCAGCACTATAGGGGCGGATGGCTACACCTTC	CASTIGADGYTF
.	TRBV18	TRBJ1-2	once	TGTGCCAGCTCACCGAGAGCAGAGACCTTGGGAGATGGCTACACCTTC	CASSPRAETLGDGYTF
.	TRBV19	TRBJ1-1	.	TGTGCCAGTAGTATAGAGCGGCGGGGGAGCGCTTTCTTT	CASSIERRGSAFF
.	TRBV11-2	TRBJ1-2	few	TGTGCCAGCAGCTTCTCCAGGGCCGATGGCTACACCTTC	CASSFSRADGYTF
.	TRBV18	TRBJ2-7	.	TGTGCCAGCTCACGTCAGGGCTACGAGCAGTACTTC	CASSRQGYEQYF
TRBD2	TRBV7-7	TRBJ2-2	.	TGTGCCAGCAGCCTAGGACTAGCGGGAGGATCCGGGGAGCTGTTTTTT	CASSLGLAGGSGELFF
TRBD2	TRBV19	TRBJ2-5	.	TGTGCCAGTAGTATAAGCGGGAGGCGCCCAGAGACCCAGTACTTC	CASSISGRRPETQYF
.	TRBV19	TRBJ1-4	.	TGTGCCAGTAATGGGAATGAAAAACTGTTTTTT	CASNGNEKLFF
.	TRBV5-5	TRBJ1-4	medium-sized	TGTGCCAGCAGCGGTGCAGGGGATAACGAAAAACTGTTTTTT	CASSGAGDNEKLFF
.	TRBV27	TRBJ1-1	.	TGTGCCAGCGCATCCTCGGTAAACACTGAAGCTTTCTTT	CASASSVNTEAFF
TRBD1	TRBV5-5	TRBJ2-6	.	TGTGCCAGCAGCTTGTTGGCACGGGACAGGAGCTCTGGGGCCAACGTCCTGACTTTC	CASSLLARDRSSGANVLTF
.	TRBV29-1	TRBJ1-1	few	TGCAGCGCGACTATCCAGACCGAAGCTTTCTTT	CSATIQTEAFF
.	TRBV7-2	TRBJ1-3	.	TGTGCCAGCAGCGCCGTTCAGCCGTATGGAGACACCATATATTTT	CASSAVQPYGDTIYF
.	TRBV15	TRBJ1-2	.	TGTGCCACCAGCAGAGAGGGAGGAGGCAGGGGCTACACCTTC	CATSREGGGRGYTF
TRBD1	TRBV5-6	TRBJ1-5	.	TGTGCCAGCAGCTCACAGGGGTCGGAGCCCCAGCATTTT	CASSSQGSEPQHF
.	TRBV19	TRBJ1-5	.	TGTGCCAGTAGTATAGGGCGGCAGAATCAGCCCCAGCATTTT	CASSIGRQNQPQHF
.	TRBV2	TRBJ2-1	.	TGTGCCAGCGGGAATAGCGGAAATGAGCAGTTCTTC	CASGNSGNEQFF
TRBD2	TRBV12-5	TRBJ2-7	.	TGTGCTAGTGGTTTTCACACCACCGGACTAGCGGGAGAAGTTGAGCAGTACTTC	CASGFHTTGLAGEVEQYF
TRBD2	TRBV2	TRBJ2-1	once	TGTGCCAGCAGTGGAACGAGACTAGCAGCCAATGAGCAGTTCTTC	CASSGTRLAANEQFF
TRBD1	TRBV2	TRBJ1-2	.	TGTGCCAGCAGCCGACAGGGGCAGGGTGGCTACACCTTC	CASSRQGQGGYTF
.	TRBV6-1	TRBJ1-5	.	TGTGCCAGCAGTGAAGGGTGGGTTGAGGGAAATCAGCCCCAGCATTTT	CASSEGWVEGNQPQHF
.	TRBV7-2	TRBJ2-1	.	TGTGCCAGCAGCAGAGACGACAGAAGGAATGAGCAGTTCTTC	CASSRDDRRNEQFF
TRBD1	TRBV7-2	TRBJ1-1	.	TGTGCCAGCAGCTTAGAGGGGGCGCTGGACACTGAAGCTTTCTTT	CASSLEGALDTEAFF
TRBD2	TRBV7-9	TRBJ2-1	few	TGTGCCAGCAGCTTATTTGCGCTAGCGGGAGGAGACAATGAGCAGTTCTTC	CASSLFALAGGDNEQFF
TRBD1	TRBV4-1	TRBJ1-3	.	TGCGCCAGCAGCGGTACAGGGGGGCCCTCTGGAAACACCATATATTTT	CASSGTGGPSGNTIYF
.	TRBV5-4	TRBJ2-2	.	TGTGCCAGCAGCTTGGACGAGGGGGCGAACACCGGGGAGCTGTTTTTT	CASSLDEGANTGELFF
.	TRBV6-1	TRBJ1-4	.	TGTGCCAGCAGTGAAGCGGTTGGGGGTCTCGGTGAAAAACTGTTTTTT	CASSEAVGGLGEKLFF
.	TRBV10-1	TRBJ2-3	.	TGCGCCAGCAGTGAGCTAAGGGCAGATACGCAGTATTTT	CASSELRADTQYF
.	TRBV10-2	TRBJ1-6	few	TGCGCCAGCAGGGGATGGAGCCAAGCATCACCCCTCCACTTT	CASRGWSQASPLHF
.	TRBV11-3	TRBJ2-1	.	TGTGCCAGCAGTTCACTAAACAGTGAGCAGTTCTTC	CASSSLNSEQFF
TRBD2	TRBV5-6	TRBJ2-1	.	TGTGCCAGCAGCTTAACTAGCGATGAGCAGTTCTTC	CASSLTSDEQFF
TRBD2	TRBV2	TRBJ2-5	.	TGTGCCACCAAAGGACTAGCGGGACAAGAGACCCAGTACTTC	CATKGLAGQETQYF